Below, 11 T cell receptor beta chains from the same sample are listed, as sequenced in a study of control samples from healthy donors and cancer patients. This table comes from immunoSEQ multiplex PCR, and its TCRdb copy is limited to in-frame clones, with some not included. The sample shows around 120,000 clones, approximately 94% of them seen only once. The sequenced sample consisted of PBMCs. Receptors were obtained from a man over 45 with head and neck cancer.

The V call is TRBV9, the J call TRBJ1-3, with D unresolved. The germline gives CDR1 SGDLS, CDR2 YYNGEE. The CDR3 totals 15 residues. V lost 4 bases and J 0 bases, leaving 11 bases between the germline ends. CDR3 nucleotide sequence: TGTGCCAGCAGCCCCAATTTGTCCTCTGGAAACACCATATATTTT. Translated, it gives CASSPNLSSGNTIYF.

J is TRBJ1-2 and V is TRBV6-6, with 7 positions matching TRBD1. The CDR3 extends over 16 amino acids. The trim removed 8 bases at V and 3 bases at J, leaving 15 bases unmatched. The germline gives CDR1 MNHNY, CDR2 SVGAGI (reference sequence). The CDR3 region is CASFPGGTGYDYGYTF. DNA of the CDR3: TGTGCCAGCTTCCCAGGGGGTACAGGGTATGACTATGGCTACACCTTC.

V gene TRBV29-1 combines with J gene TRBJ1-2; a possible D gene is TRBD1 (5 bases). In germline, CDR1 is SQVTM, CDR2 ANQGSEA. This CDR3 has 13 residues. Trimming pared 6 bases from V and 4 bases from J, leaving 15 bases between. CDR3 bases: TGCAGCGTCTCCTCGGGGCAGAGCTATGGCTACACCTTC. Translated, it gives CSVSSGQSYGYTF.

This sequence joins TRBV19 and TRBJ2-3; D not certain. Germline CDR1 reads LNHDA; CDR2 reads SQIVND (reference sequence). Trimming took off 1 base at V and 4 bases at J, with 6 bases between the two ends. The CDR3 totals 13 residues. The CDR3 DNA is TGTGCCAGTAGTATAGCGGCGGCAGATACGCAGTATTTT. Amino acid sequence: CASSIAAADTQYF.

The rearrangement links TRBV14 to TRBJ2-3; D assignment may be TRBD1 or TRBD2 (5 bases each). V shed 1 base and J shed 5 bases, with 7 bases lying between them. Germline V gives CDR1 SGHDN, CDR2 FVKESK. The CDR3 length is 13 residues. CDR3 in amino acids: CASSQVGVDTQYF. The CDR3 nucleotides read TGTGCCAGCAGCCAAGTGGGGGTAGATACGCAGTATTTT.

The chain combines TRBV19 with TRBJ2-7, with D possibly being TRBD1 or TRBD2 (5 bases each). V gave up 8 bases and J gave up 2 bases, with 19 bases separating them. The CDR3 loop spans 15 amino acids. Germline V CDR1 and CDR2: LNHDA, SQIVND (reference sequence). CDR3 nucleotides: TGTGCCAGTTTCGTGTCGGGACGGAAGACCTACGAGCAGTACTTC. This encodes CASFVSGRKTYEQYF.

The V gene is TRBV19, the J gene TRBJ1-2; D is perhaps TRBD1 (5 bases). The CDR3 has 14 residues. V was trimmed by 1 base and J by 4 bases, leaving 10 bases between them. The germline gives CDR1 LNHDA, CDR2 SQIVND (reference sequence). Here the CDR3 reads CASSIAPGIYGYTF. The CDR3 DNA reads TGTGCCAGTAGTATAGCGCCAGGGATCTATGGCTACACCTTC.

This chain uses TRBV19 with TRBJ2-1, with 8 bases that match TRBD2. The trim removed 6 bases at V and 4 bases at J, leaving 11 bases unmatched. The CDR3 is 16 amino acids. The germline CDR1 and CDR2 sequences are LNHDA and SQIVND (reference sequence). Here the CDR3 reads CASRGSRRGAYNEQFF. The CDR3 DNA sequence: TGTGCCAGTAGGGGTAGCCGGCGGGGGGCTTACAATGAGCAGTTCTTC.

At least ten counts were recorded for this clone. The chain is built from TRBV30 and TRBJ2-7; TRBD2 might be the D (7 bases). Germline CDR1 is GTSNPN and CDR2 is SVGIG (reference sequence). Trimming left V 0 bases short and J 6 bases short, with 18 bases between. The CDR3 runs to 15 residues. CDR3 in amino acids: CAWSVLGGEGGEQYF. CDR3 coding DNA: TGTGCCTGGAGTGTACTAGGCGGGGAGGGGGGCGAGCAGTACTTC. The full variable domain, its missing parts supplied by reference TRBV30 and TRBJ2-7, is SQTIHQWPATLVQPVGSPLSLECTVEGTSNPNLYWYRQAAGRGLQLLFYSVGIGQISSEVPQNLSASRPQDRQFILSSKKLLLSDSGFYLCAWSVLGGEGGEQYFGPGTRLTVT.

V is TRBV4-3 and J is TRBJ1-2; D ambiguous. From germline, CDR1 is LGHNA and CDR2 YSLEER. Trimming pared 0 bases from V and 2 bases from J, leaving 16 bases between. The CDR3 loop spans 17 amino acids. DNA of the CDR3: TGCGCCAGCAGCCAAGATTTTGGCGGGTCACCGAACTATGGCTACACCTTC. This encodes CASSQDFGGSPNYGYTF.

This rearrangement joins TRBV7-8 to TRBJ2-4, with unresolved D. Trimming took 2 bases from V and 0 from J, leaving 14 bases between them. Germline assignment: CDR1 SGHVS and CDR2 FQNEAQ. The CDR3 is 17 residues long. The CDR3 spells CASSLRGINLAKNIQYF. The CDR3 bases are TGTGCCAGCAGCTTACGAGGAATTAATCTAGCCAAAAACATTCAGTACTTC. Drawing the rest from reference TRBV7-8 and TRBJ2-4, the complete variable domain is GAGVSQSPRYKVAKRGQDVALRCDPISGHVSLFWYQQALGQGPEFLTYFQNEAQLDKSGLPSDRFFAERPEGSVSTLKIQRTQQEDSAVYLCASSLRGINLAKNIQYFGAGTRLSVL.